These T cell receptor beta chains were read from a single sample in a study of regulatory T cells in long-lasting Graves disease. TCRdb itself ran the multiplex PCR reads through MiXCR, one entry per CDR3 protein. In the table there are around 420,000 distinct CDR3 sequences, around 16% of which are singletons. The sample was peripheral blood mononuclear cells (PBMCs), taken at new diagnosis, from a patient treated with antithyroid drugs. The receptors originated from a female donor with Graves disease. The CDR3 runs from the conserved cysteine through the conserved F or W. The D gene is left open where the match is weak. Clone size is not always given. Where it is, it says once, few, many or a class for expanded clones.

TGTGCCAGCAGGGACGGCTCTATGGGCTACACCTTC CASRDGSMGYTF TRBJ1-2 . TRBV3-1 many
TGTGCCACCAGTGGGGGCCCTCTTAGCTCCTACAATGAGCAGTTCTTC CATSGGPLSSYNEQFF TRBJ2-1 . TRBV24-1 few
TGTGCCTGTAGGACAGGGGGGAACTATGGCTACACCTTC CACRTGGNYGYTF TRBJ1-2 TRBD1 TRBV30 many
TGTGCCAGCGCCAGGGCTACGAACACTGAAGCTTTCTTT CASARATNTEAFF TRBJ1-1 . TRBV3-1 many
TGTGCCAGTAGTATAGCACCGCAGGAGACCCAGTACTTC CASSIAPQETQYF TRBJ2-5 . TRBV19 many
TGTGCCAGCAGTCGTACAGGGGGCTATCAGCCCCAGCATTTT CASSRTGGYQPQHF TRBJ1-5 TRBD1 TRBV12-3/TRBV12-4 .
TGCAGTGCTAGACCTAGCTTCGATGAGCAGTTCTTC CSARPSFDEQFF TRBJ2-1 . TRBV20-1 many
TGCGCCAGCAGCCAAGAAACAGGGGGCTCGGCCACTGAAGCTTTCTTT CASSQETGGSATEAFF TRBJ1-1 TRBD1 TRBV4-1 many
TGCAGCGTCGGGGCAGAAGAGCAGTACTTC CSVGAEEQYF TRBJ2-7 . TRBV29-1 many
TGTGCCAGCAGCGCCGCCCGGGGTACTCATGCAGATACGCAGTATTTT CASSAARGTHADTQYF TRBJ2-3 . TRBV6-1 many
TGTGCCAGCAGTCTTACAGGGGTGGGTTTCACAGATACGCAGTATTTT CASSLTGVGFTDTQYF TRBJ2-3 TRBD1 TRBV27 many
TGTGCCTGCAGCTTAACATGGACAGGGTATACAAGGGGAAACACCATATATTTT CACSLTWTGYTRGNTIYF TRBJ1-3 TRBD1 TRBV7-2 once
TGCAGTGCCCGACAGGGGACCCAGACGGAAGCTTTCTTT CSARQGTQTEAFF TRBJ1-1 TRBD1 TRBV20-1 many
TGTGCCAGTAATATACCCGGGGGGGGAGAAGAGACCCAGTACTTC CASNIPGGGEETQYF TRBJ2-5 TRBD2 TRBV19 .
TGTGCCAGCAGCCCCCTCAGGGACACATATAGCAATCAGCCCCAGCATTTT CASSPLRDTYSNQPQHF TRBJ1-5 . TRBV28 many
TGTGCCAGCAGTCGGACAGGGGTGGGCAATGAGCAGTTCTTC CASSRTGVGNEQFF TRBJ2-1 TRBD1 TRBV12-3/TRBV12-4 .
TGCGCCAGCAGCCAAGGGACCGGATTGAACACTGAAGCTTTCTTT CASSQGTGLNTEAFF TRBJ1-1 . TRBV4-1 many
TGTGCCAGCAGCTTAGAGGAAGGGAGCTCCTACAATGAGCAGTTCTTC CASSLEEGSSYNEQFF TRBJ2-1 . TRBV7-9 many
TGTGCCAGCAGTTTAAATCAGTTTTCATGGTTCTTC CASSLNQFSWFF TRBJ2-1 . TRBV27 .
TGTGCCAGCAGTCCGACTAGTCCAGATACGCAGTATTTT CASSPTSPDTQYF TRBJ2-3 . TRBV6-4 many
TGTGCCAGCAGCCCCGGAGAGACCCAGTACTTC CASSPGETQYF TRBJ2-5 . TRBV11-2 many
TGCGCCAGCAGCAGGGGGACAGATGGAGGCTATAATTCACCCCTCCACTTT CASSRGTDGGYNSPLHF TRBJ1-6 TRBD1 TRBV5-1 many
TGTGCCAGCAGTGAAGCGGGCCGGGGACCTCCCAAAAACATTCAGTACTTC CASSEAGRGPPKNIQYF TRBJ2-4 . TRBV6-1 many
TGTGCCAGCAGCCAAGGACAGGGGGCGATTGGCTACACCTTC CASSQGQGAIGYTF TRBJ1-2 TRBD1 TRBV3-1 many
TGCAGTGTTGAGAACAGGGAGGATAGCAATCAGCCCCAGCATTTT CSVENREDSNQPQHF TRBJ1-5 . TRBV20-1 many
TGTGCCAGCAGCGCGACAGGGACTAGGGACAATGAGCAGTTCTTC CASSATGTRDNEQFF TRBJ2-1 . TRBV6-1 many
TGTGCCAGCAGTGAAGGGACACCTAGGTATAATTCACCCCTCCACTTT CASSEGTPRYNSPLHF TRBJ1-6 . TRBV2 many
TGTGCCGGCTCGCTGTCGGGGCTGAACACTGAAGCTTTCTTT CAGSLSGLNTEAFF TRBJ1-1 . TRBV18 .
TGTGCTAGTGGCCAGAGCGCCGGGGAGCTGTTTTTT CASGQSAGELFF TRBJ2-2 . TRBV12-5 many
TGTGCCAGCAGTACCTATACAGGGGGACGAGACTATGGCTACACCTTC CASSTYTGGRDYGYTF TRBJ1-2 TRBD1 TRBV7-2 many
TGTGCCAGCAGCCCTCCGGGGCGGGAAATATTAGAAGAGCAGTTCTTC CASSPPGREILEEQFF TRBJ2-1 . TRBV11-2 many
TGTGCCACCAGCAATGAAGGGACAGGGGGCTACGAGCAGTACTTC CATSNEGTGGYEQYF TRBJ2-7 TRBD1 TRBV15 .
TGTGCCAGCAGTCACGGGACTAGCGGGAGGGTCGCCTACGAGCAGTACTTC CASSHGTSGRVAYEQYF TRBJ2-7 TRBD2 TRBV6-2/TRBV6-3 many
TGTGCCAGCAGCCGAGTCTGGGACAGGTCTAACGTCAACTATGGCTACACCTTC CASSRVWDRSNVNYGYTF TRBJ1-2 TRBD1 TRBV7-9 many
TGCGCCAGCAGCAAGAGACAGGGGGCGGATGTGAACACTGAAGCTTTCTTT CASSKRQGADVNTEAFF TRBJ1-1 TRBD1 TRBV4-1 few
TGTGCCAGCAGCTTAGGTGTCGGGAGCGACAGGGGCTCGGAGACCCAGTACTTC CASSLGVGSDRGSETQYF TRBJ2-5 TRBD1 TRBV7-2 many
TGTGCCAGCTGTCTGGGGGGACAGGGCTTCACCGGGGAGCTGTTTTTT CASCLGGQGFTGELFF TRBJ2-2 TRBD1 TRBV11-3 many
TGCAGTGCTAGAGCTACGACGACCCGAGGGTCACCCCTCCACTTT CSARATTTRGSPLHF TRBJ1-6 . TRBV20-1 .
TGTGCCAGCAGCCAAACCGGGACAGGGGGCTACGAGCAGTACTTC CASSQTGTGGYEQYF TRBJ2-7 TRBD1 TRBV3-1 many
TGCGCCAGCAGCTTAGACAGGCCCGACACCGGGGAGCTGTTTTTT CASSLDRPDTGELFF TRBJ2-2 . TRBV5-1 many
TGTGCGCAGGGCAGGGGGGCTCCAGTTGAGCAGTTCTTC CAQGRGAPVEQFF TRBJ2-1 . TRBV30 many
TGTGCTGGTGGTTCGAGGACAGGGGGCGCTTCACCCCTCCACTTT CAGGSRTGGASPLHF TRBJ1-6 TRBD1 TRBV12-5 few
TGTGCCAGCACCGACCGCGATGGCACTGAAGCTTTCTTT CASTDRDGTEAFF TRBJ1-1 . TRBV28 many
TGTGCCAGCAGCTTGGAGGCAGCGGCTAAAAACAATGAGCAGTTCTTC CASSLEAAAKNNEQFF TRBJ2-1 . TRBV7-6 .
TGCAGTGCTAGAGTGGACAGCGATAATCAGCCCCAGCATTTT CSARVDSDNQPQHF TRBJ1-5 . TRBV20-1 many
TGCGCCAGCAGCCCCCCGGGGGGGATCTATGGCTACACCTTC CASSPPGGIYGYTF TRBJ1-2 . TRBV5-1 many
TGTGCCAGTATGTACAGGTCTAACTATGGCTACACCTTC CASMYRSNYGYTF TRBJ1-2 . TRBV19 .
TGTGCCAGCAGTTTATCTCGGATTCAAGAGACCCAGTACTTC CASSLSRIQETQYF TRBJ2-5 . TRBV28 few
TGTGCCAGCATAACCCGAGATACGCAGTATTTT CASITRDTQYF TRBJ2-3 . TRBV28 many
TGTGCCAGCAGTTTGGACTATATTACCTACGAGCAGTACTTC CASSLDYITYEQYF TRBJ2-7 . TRBV12-3/TRBV12-4 many
TGTGCCAGCAGTGAAGGGGCGGGCAGAAATGAAAAACTGTTTTTT CASSEGAGRNEKLFF TRBJ1-4 . TRBV2 many